Each of the 2 T cell receptor beta chains below was sequenced from the same sample in a study of T cell repertoires in cytomegalovirus infection. TCRdb independently ran MiXCR on the reads; one entry per CDR3 protein. The repertoire consists of just under 500,000 distinct CDR3 sequences, with 30% to 35% occurring once and the leading ten covering roughly a sixth. These receptors' antigens are unknown. The material sequenced was cultured PBMCs, taken from culture after CMV antigen stimulation. The source is a human donor in good health (CMV status not recorded). Some clones in this sample may be carry-over from other donors' samples.

The chain recombines TRBV27 with TRBJ2-5, with 9 bases that match TRBD2. CDR3 length equals 17 residues. Looked up from germline, CDR1 is MNHEY and CDR2 is SMNVEV (reference sequence). Trimming took 6 bases from V and 1 from J; bases not matched to a gene: 12. CDR3 bases: TGTGCCAGCAGCCGGTTGGGTAGCGGGAGCGTCCAAGAGACCCAGTACTTC. Amino acid sequence: CASSRLGSGSVQETQYF.

This chain links TRBV6-1 with TRBJ2-7; D is uncertain. The germline gives CDR1 MNHNS, CDR2 SASEGT. There are 12 residues in the CDR3. V lost 1 base to trimming and J lost 9 bases, with 10 bases between them. Written as DNA, the CDR3 is TGTGCCAGCAGTGAAGACGGTTATCGGCAGTACTTC. This gives the protein CASSEDGYRQYF.